Presented here are 7 T cell receptor beta chains from one specimen sequenced in a study of blood T cell repertoires in COVID-19. The repertoire was sequenced with immunoSEQ multiplex PCR; TCRdb's copy has only in-frame clones and lacks some. The sample comprises 140,000 to 150,000 clones, around 83% of which are singletons, and roughly 5.5% rests with the top ten. Sequenced sample: PBMCs or T cells enriched from blood (not recorded which). These receptors all stem from a woman aged 45-60 years who had been exposed to COVID-19.

The V call is TRBV19, the J call TRBJ1-6; D gene unclear. Germline values: CDR1 LNHDA, CDR2 SQIVND (reference sequence). Deletions cut 6 bases from V and 0 bases from J, with 9 bases between. The CDR3 consists of 15 residues. DNA for the CDR3: TGTGCCAGTAGGTCGGAGAGCTCCTATAATTCACCCCTCCACTTT. As protein: CASRSESSYNSPLHF.

This chain connects TRBV19 to TRBJ1-4, with 9 bases identical to TRBD1. V trimming: 5 bases; J trimming: 3 bases; junction bases outside the gene matches: 7. The CDR3 loop spans 16 amino acids. Germline assignment: CDR1 LNHDA and CDR2 SQIVND (reference sequence). CDR3 in DNA: TGTGCCAGTAGTTGGACAGGGGAGAGTTCTAATGAAAAACTGTTTTTT. Protein sequence: CASSWTGESSNEKLFF.

V usage is TRBV4-3 and J usage is TRBJ2-7; D may be TRBD1 (5 bases). The CDR3 contains 15 residues. V lost 6 bases to trimming and J lost 0 bases, with 15 bases between them. Germline CDR1 and CDR2: LGHNA and YSLEER. Here the CDR3 DNA reads TGCGCCAGCAGGAAAGGGGCTTCGAGCTCCTACGAGCAGTACTTC. This gives the protein CASRKGASSSYEQYF.

The V gene is TRBV28, the J gene TRBJ1-1; 7 nucleotides line up with TRBD1. Germline V gene sequence: CDR1 MDHEN, CDR2 SYDVKM. Germline trimming cut 5 bases from V and 0 bases from J; bases unmatched to any gene: 6. The CDR3 sequence is 15 residues long. For the CDR3, the DNA is TGTGCCAGCAGTCCCCGGACAGGCATGAACACTGAAGCTTTCTTT. This gives the protein CASSPRTGMNTEAFF.

This clone was recorded only once. CDR3 nucleotide sequence: TGTGCCAGCAGCTTAGTAATAGGAGATAACTATGGCTACACCTTC. Translation: CASSLVIGDNYGYTF. The chain couples TRBV7-9 to TRBJ1-2, with D uncertain. The V gene lost 1 base and the J gene lost 1 base, with 10 bases spanning the gap. This CDR3 region has 15 residues. Germline V lookup: CDR1 SEHNR, CDR2 FQNEAQ (reference sequence). Full variable domain (missing parts from reference TRBV7-9 and TRBJ1-2): DTGVSQNPRHKITKRGQNVTFRCDPISEHNRLYWYRQTLGQGPEFLTYFQNEAQLEKSRLLSDRFSAERPKGSFSTLEIQRTEQGDSAMYLCASSLVIGDNYGYTFGSGTRLTVV.

The chain uses TRBV3-1 (or the pseudogene TRBV3-2) and TRBJ2-5; D perhaps matches TRBD1 (5 bases). Per germline, CDR1 LGHDT and CDR2 YNNKEL (reference sequence). V was shortened by 0 bases and J by 1 base, with 9 bases between the two germline ends. This CDR3 has 15 residues. For the CDR3, the DNA is TGTGCCAGCAGCCAAGATGGGGCAGCCCAAGAGACCCAGTACTTC. Protein sequence: CASSQDGAAQETQYF.

About this clone: The same CDR3 can be traced to other DNA sequences in this sample. The rearrangement links TRBV9 to TRBJ2-5, with a possible D match to TRBD2 (5 bases). The germline V and J ends were trimmed by 4 bases and 2 bases, with 9 bases remaining between them. The CDR3 is 13 residues long. The V gene's germline CDR1 is SGDLS and CDR2 YYNGEE. This CDR3 is CASSPRGQETQYF. The DNA of the CDR3 is TGTGCCAGCAGCCCCCGGGGTCAAGAGACCCAGTACTTC.